These 30 T cell receptor beta chains were sequenced from one sample in a study of regulatory T cells in long-lasting Graves disease. Time point given: persistent/refractory GD, antithyroid drugs over 5 years with positive TRAb. Scientists built the TCR library using RNA that was extracted from PBMCs. Arm-PCR of CDR3 regions and iRepertoire HTBI primers were used to build TCR beta libraries. TCRdb reprocessed the multiplex PCR reads via MiXCR and lists one record per CDR3 protein. The data contain about 400,000 distinct CDR3 sequences, about 20% of them singletons. The specimen comprised peripheral blood mononuclear cells (PBMCs), sampled when the disease was refractory, from a patient treated with antithyroid drugs. These TCRs come from a female donor with Graves disease.

In this sample, this clonotype turned up many times. Written as DNA, the CDR3 is TGTGCCAGCAGCTTAATAGTGTGGGGGAGGGGCTCCTACGAGCAGTACTTC. Protein: CASSLIVWGRGSYEQYF. The genes are TRBV7-2 and TRBJ2-7; 7 nucleotides line up with TRBD2. V shed 2 bases and J 0 bases; nucleotides not matched to a gene: 10. The CDR3 has 17 residues. CDR1 and CDR2 (germline): SGHTA, FQGNSA. Full variable domain (outside the CDR3, taken from reference TRBV7-2 and TRBJ2-7): GAGVSQSPSNKVTEKGKDVELRCDPISGHTALYWYRQSLGQGLEFLIYFQGNSAPDKSGLPSDRFSAERTGGSVSTLTIQRTQQEDSAVYLCASSLIVWGRGSYEQYFGPGTRLTVT.

This clonotype was seen only once. V is TRBV27 and J is TRBJ2-7; tentative D call: TRBD2 (5 bases). Germline lookup yields CDR1 MNHEY and CDR2 SMNVEV (reference sequence). The CDR3 length is 13 residues. V dropped 2 bases and J dropped 5 bases, with 10 bases sitting between them. CDR3 sequence: CASSLKEGNEQYF. The CDR3 bases are TGTGCCAGCAGTTTAAAAGAGGGTAACGAGCAGTACTTC.

This clonotype was recorded a few times. The V call is TRBV30, the J call TRBJ1-5; D is undetermined. The CDR3 runs to 13 residues. Germline CDR1 reads GTSNPN; CDR2 reads SVGIG (reference sequence). V lost 1 base to trimming and J lost 6 bases, with 10 bases between them. The CDR3 region is CAWSGGLSQPQHF. In nucleotides, the CDR3 is TGTGCCTGGAGTGGAGGGTTGAGTCAGCCCCAGCATTTT.

The chain is built from TRBV19 and TRBJ1-6; TRBD1 agrees at 7 bases. The CDR3 is 15 amino acids. Per the germline V gene, CDR1 is LNHDA and CDR2 is SQIVND (reference sequence). The trim removed 5 bases at V and 5 bases at J, leaving 6 bases unmatched. This CDR3 is CASSSLDRDNSPLHF. For the CDR3, the DNA is TGTGCCAGTAGTTCCCTTGACAGGGATAATTCACCCCTCCACTTT.

The chain carries TRBV20-1 and TRBJ2-4; tentative D call: TRBD2 (6 bases). Germline-derived CDR1 and CDR2 are DFQATT and SNEGSKA (reference sequence). V was shortened by 8 bases and J by 4 bases, with 15 bases between the two germline ends. This CDR3 has 13 residues. The CDR3 loop is CSCPGTEKNIQYF. CDR3 bases: TGCAGTTGTCCCGGGACTGAAAAAAACATTCAGTACTTC.

This clonotype was detected ten times or more. V gene TRBV7-9 combines with J gene TRBJ1-1; D perhaps matches TRBD1 (5 bases). The CDR3 is 14 residues long. V was clipped by 5 bases and J by 3 bases, with 13 bases between them. Germline CDR1 SEHNR, CDR2 FQNEAQ (reference sequence). CDR3 loop: CASSLTRDYTEAFF. CDR3 sequence (DNA): TGTGCCAGCAGCCTCACCAGGGATTACACTGAAGCTTTCTTT.

The chain links TRBV6-1 to TRBJ2-1; 11 nucleotides line up with TRBD2. Per germline, CDR1 MNHNS and CDR2 SASEGT. The CDR3 is 18 amino acids. The V gene end was trimmed by 4 bases and the J gene end by 6 bases; junction bases not matched to a gene: 14. The CDR3 coding sequence is TGTGCCAGCAGTGCTGCTAGCGGGAGGCTGGATCTTGCCAATGAGCAGTTCTTC. The encoded protein is CASSAASGRLDLANEQFF.

This clonotype was observed at least ten times. The rearrangement links TRBV7-2 to TRBJ1-2, with 11 bases aligning to TRBD1. V was pared by 6 bases and J by 3 bases, with 6 bases of the junction left unmatched. Germline-derived CDR1 and CDR2 are SGHTA and FQGNSA. The CDR3 extends over 15 amino acids. CDR3 protein: CASRQGTGGDYGYTF. The CDR3 DNA reads as TGTGCCAGCAGGCAAGGGACAGGGGGGGACTATGGCTACACCTTC.

This clonotype was found a few times. The J gene is TRBJ1-5, the V gene TRBV6-2 or TRBV6-3; D unresolved. The CDR3 consists of 13 residues. Deletions cut 5 bases from V and 3 bases from J, with 8 bases between. Per germline, CDR1 MNHEY and CDR2 SVGEGT. CDR3 amino acids: CASSESYNQPQHF. DNA of the CDR3: TGTGCCAGCAGTGAGTCTTACAATCAGCCCCAGCATTTT.

The chain has TRBV7-2 and TRBJ1-3; no reliable D call. The germline V gene has CDR1 SGHTA and CDR2 FQGNSA. V was trimmed by 5 bases and J by 0 bases, leaving 14 bases between them. This CDR3 region has 16 residues. The CDR3 DNA sequence: TGTGCCAGCAGCCGAATGAGGGCCAGCTCTGGAAACACCATATATTTT. It codes for CASSRMRASSGNTIYF.

The chain employs TRBV6-5 and TRBJ2-2; 8 nucleotides match TRBD2. After removal of 2 bases from V and 5 bases from J, the junction contained 7 bases not matched to a gene. Germline CDR1 and CDR2: MNHEY and SVGAGI. CDR3 size: 16 residues. CDR3 sequence (DNA): TGTGCCAGCAGTTACGGGGTAGCGGGATTGACCGGGGAGCTGTTTTTT. Translated, it gives CASSYGVAGLTGELFF.

In this sample, this clonotype turned up a few times. The chain joins TRBV30 to TRBJ1-1; 7 bases fit TRBD1. CDR3 length equals 13 residues. Germline CDR1 GTSNPN, CDR2 SVGIG (reference sequence). V shed 2 bases, J shed 4 bases, and the junction held 4 bases outside the gene matches. Here the CDR3 reads CAWSQQGTTEAFF. CDR3 sequence (DNA): TGTGCCTGGAGTCAACAGGGGACCACTGAAGCTTTCTTT.

The chain uses TRBV18 and TRBJ2-5; TRBD2 matches at 10 bases. V dropped 10 bases and J dropped 1; count of bases not matched to a gene: 6. CDR1 KGHSH and CDR2 LQKENI come from the germline V gene. The CDR3 is made up of 14 amino acids. The CDR3 bases are TGTGCCACGGCTAAGCGGGAGGGCCAAGAGACCCAGTACTTC. Its translation is CATAKREGQETQYF.

The chain joins TRBV12-3 or TRBV12-4 to TRBJ1-2; 7 bases agree with TRBD1. CDR3 length: 12 amino acids. The V and J ends lost 6 bases and 12 bases, in that order; junction bases with no gene match: 10. CDR3 nucleotide sequence: TGTGCCAGCAGCGAGGGGGCGCGCGGCCACACCTTC. The encoded protein is CASSEGARGHTF.

This clonotype was found many times. The chain has TRBV30 and TRBJ2-5, with a weak D call TRBD2 (5 bases). The V end was cut by 4 bases, the J end by 5 bases, with 11 bases between. This CDR3 has 12 amino acids. Germline-derived CDR1 and CDR2 are GTSNPN and SVGIG (reference sequence). CDR3 DNA: TGTGCCTGGAACGGGAATGAGGAGACCCAGTACTTC. As protein: CAWNGNEETQYF.

This clonotype has a count of ten or more. The chain couples TRBV13 to TRBJ2-7, with D perhaps TRBD2 (5 bases). V dropped 11 bases and J dropped 5 bases, with 13 bases sitting between them. CDR1 is PRHDT, CDR2 FYEKMQ, per germline (reference sequence). The CDR3 is 11 residues long. The CDR3 spells CAAGGANEQYF. CDR3 bases: TGTGCCGCAGGAGGAGCAAACGAGCAGTACTTC. The complete variable domain, with remaining parts taken from reference TRBV13 and TRBJ2-7, reads AAGVIQSPRHLIKEKRETATLKCYPIPRHDTVYWYQQGPGQDPQFLISFYEKMQSDKGSIPDRFSAQQFSDYHSELNMSSLELGDSALYFCAAGGANEQYFGPGTRLTVT.

This clonotype was seen at least ten times. The chain uses TRBV28 and TRBJ2-7; perhaps TRBD2 as D (6 bases). The CDR3 loop spans 12 amino acids. Germline loops: CDR1 MDHEN, CDR2 SYDVKM. With 11 bases removed from V and 4 bases from J, the gap between germline ends came to 15 bases. This CDR3 is CAGSGGSYEQYF. In DNA, the CDR3 is TGTGCCGGGTCCGGGGGAAGTTACGAGCAGTACTTC.

This clonotype was observed at least ten times. The chain combines TRBV2 with TRBJ1-1, with D unresolved. CDR3 length: 13 amino acids. The germline gives CDR1 SNHLY, CDR2 FYNNEI. V lost 2 bases and J lost 5, with 9 bases in between. The CDR3 spells CASSELPRTEAFF. As DNA, the CDR3 is TGTGCCAGCAGTGAATTGCCTCGAACTGAAGCTTTCTTT.

This clonotype has at least ten counts. The chain employs TRBV28 and TRBJ2-7; 12 nucleotides agree with TRBD2. J gave up 5 bases and V 8 bases, and 7 bases lay outside the gene matches. CDR1 and CDR2 from the germline V gene are MDHEN and SYDVKM. The CDR3 length is 14 residues. CDR3 loop: CASPQTSGSNEQYF. Here the CDR3 DNA reads TGTGCCAGCCCTCAGACTAGCGGGAGTAACGAGCAGTACTTC.

This clonotype occurred many times. This chain uses TRBV28 with TRBJ1-1, with a tentative D call TRBD1 (6 bases). V was trimmed by 6 bases and J by 1 base, leaving 9 bases between them. The CDR3 is 13 residues long. The germline CDR1 and CDR2 sequences are MDHEN and SYDVKM. The CDR3 loop reads CASRLQGNTEAFF. DNA for the CDR3: TGTGCCAGCAGACTACAGGGGAACACTGAAGCTTTCTTT.

The table lists this clonotype with a few counts. This sequence joins TRBV4-2 and TRBJ1-1; no firm D call. V gave up 0 bases and J gave up 1 base, with 9 bases separating them. The CDR3 spans 15 residues. Germline CDR1 LGHNA, CDR2 YNFKEQ. The CDR3 sequence: CASSQDLTANTEAFF. The CDR3, as DNA: TGTGCCAGCAGCCAAGATCTGACGGCGAACACTGAAGCTTTCTTT.

The table lists this clonotype with a few counts. The V gene is TRBV7-9, the J gene TRBJ2-7; 9 nucleotides align to TRBD1. Per the germline V gene, CDR1 is SEHNR and CDR2 is FQNEAQ (reference sequence). The J segment lost 6 bases and the V segment lost 6 bases, leaving 6 bases of the junction unmatched. The CDR3 is 13 amino acids. The CDR3 nucleotides are TGTGCCAGCAGGGGGACAGGGTCGGGCGAGCAGTACTTC. This gives the protein CASRGTGSGEQYF.

The V gene is TRBV18, the J gene TRBJ2-4, with 8 bases matching TRBD2. The CDR3 is made up of 16 amino acids. Trimming at V came to 3 bases and at J to 1 base, leaving 5 bases not matched to a gene. Per the germline V gene, CDR1 is KGHSH and CDR2 is LQKENI. The CDR3 coding sequence is TGTGCCAGCTCACCTGAACGGGGGGGGGCCAAAAACATTCAGTACTTC. Translation gives CASSPERGGAKNIQYF.

The CDR3 DNA sequence: TGTGCCAGCAGCTTAGATCATGGCAGGGGGGCTGAAGCTTTCTTT. Its translation: CASSLDHGRGAEAFF. This chain joins TRBV13 and TRBJ1-1, with 7 bases identical to TRBD1. Germline V gene lookup returns CDR1 PRHDT and CDR2 FYEKMQ (reference sequence). V lost 1 base, J lost 6 bases, and 8 bases stayed unmatched. This CDR3 comprises 15 residues.

Many counts were recorded for this clonotype. The chain links TRBV7-2 to TRBJ2-7; TRBD2 aligns across 9 bases. The V gene's germline CDR1 is SGHTA and CDR2 FQGNSA. Unmatched junction bases numbered 3, after V lost 4 bases and J lost 2 bases. This CDR3 contains 14 residues. The CDR3 region has the DNA TGTGCCAGCAGCTCGACTAGCGGAACCTACGAGCAGTACTTC. It translates to CASSSTSGTYEQYF.

CDR3 protein: CASSNRVTGELFF. The CDR3 region has the DNA TGCGCCAGCAGTAACAGGGTCACCGGGGAGCTGTTTTTT. This chain uses TRBV10-1 with TRBJ2-2; D possibly corresponds to TRBD1 (6 bases). The V gene lost 5 bases and the J gene lost 4 bases, with 8 bases spanning the gap. This CDR3 region has 13 residues. Germline CDR1 reads WNHNN; CDR2 reads SYGVQD (reference sequence).

The chain is built from TRBV20-1 and TRBJ2-7; no firm D call. Trimming took 4 bases from V and 6 from J, leaving 19 bases between them. Germline-derived CDR1 and CDR2 are DFQATT and SNEGSKA (reference sequence). This CDR3 has 14 residues. Here the CDR3 reads CSATRPDLTGEQYF. Written as DNA, the CDR3 is TGCAGTGCTACCCGACCCGACCTGACGGGCGAGCAGTACTTC.

The chain links TRBV6-2 or TRBV6-3 to TRBJ1-1; tentative D call: TRBD1 (5 bases). V lost 11 bases and J lost 10, with 17 bases in between. The CDR3 has 11 amino acids. Germline assignment: CDR1 MNHEY and CDR2 SVGEGT. The CDR3 DNA follows: TGTGCCGGCGGGGTAGGGACGTCAGCTTTCTTT. Encoded protein: CAGGVGTSAFF.

This chain uses TRBV11-3 with TRBJ2-2, with 11 bases aligning to TRBD2. CDR3 length equals 15 residues. Germline V lookup: CDR1 SGHNT, CDR2 YENEEA. The J segment lost 3 bases and the V segment lost 4 bases, leaving 1 base of the junction unmatched. This CDR3 is CASSSSGRHTGELFF. The DNA for the CDR3 is TGTGCCAGCAGCTCTAGCGGGAGGCACACCGGGGAGCTGTTTTTT.

The chain uses TRBV14 and TRBJ1-6; D ambiguous. The V end was cut by 3 bases, the J end by 11 bases, with 11 bases between. CDR3 length: 13 residues. Germline V lookup: CDR1 SGHDN, CDR2 FVKESK. CDR3: CASSQFPRPPLHF. DNA for the CDR3: TGTGCCAGCAGCCAGTTTCCCCGTCCACCCCTCCACTTT.